This TCR beta chain was captured in a study of cytomegalovirus exposure and HLA in healthy donors. Notes on the study in general: There were some V segments, including TRBV6-2 and TRBV6-3, excluded as indistinguishable. Most of the CMV-associated TCR beta chains (in a later analysis) appeared to be HLA-restricted.

After removal of 5 bases from V and 3 bases from J, the junction contained 6 bases not matched to a gene. The CDR3 sequence is 16 residues long. CDR1 is MRHNA, CDR2 SNTAGT, per germline. The PCR had 60 Vbeta and 13 Jbeta primers. The repertoire was sequenced with immunoSEQ multiplex PCR; TCRdb's copy has only in-frame clones and lacks some. The sample lists tens of thousands of clones; under 80% were seen once. In the case of this clone: Its antigen is not identified.

The J gene is TRBJ2-6, the V gene TRBV6-4, with TRBD1 matching over 8 bases. Material for sequencing was PBMCs. The receptor was derived from a male donor in good health and CMV-seronegative. Here the CDR3 reads CASSSGTGDGANVLTF. In DNA, the CDR3 is TGTGCCAGCAGTTCCGGGACAGGAGATGGGGCCAACGTCCTGACTTTC.